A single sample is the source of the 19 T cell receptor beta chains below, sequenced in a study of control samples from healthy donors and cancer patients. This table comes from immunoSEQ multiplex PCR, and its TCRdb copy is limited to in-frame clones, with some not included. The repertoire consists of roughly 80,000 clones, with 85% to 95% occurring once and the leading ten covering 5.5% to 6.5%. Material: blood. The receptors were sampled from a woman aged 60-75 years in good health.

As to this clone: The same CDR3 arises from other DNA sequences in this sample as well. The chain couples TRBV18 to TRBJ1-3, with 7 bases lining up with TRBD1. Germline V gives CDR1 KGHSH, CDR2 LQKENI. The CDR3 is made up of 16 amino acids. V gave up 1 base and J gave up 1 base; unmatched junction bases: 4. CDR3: CASSPRQGGSGNTIYF. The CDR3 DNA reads TGTGCCAGCTCACCACGACAGGGCGGTTCTGGAAACACCATATATTTT.

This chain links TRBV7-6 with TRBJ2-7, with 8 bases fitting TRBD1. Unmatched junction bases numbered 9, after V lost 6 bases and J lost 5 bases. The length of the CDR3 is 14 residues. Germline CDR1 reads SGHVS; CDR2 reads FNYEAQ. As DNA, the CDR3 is TGTGCCAGCAGTTACGGACAGGGTAGCCACGAGCAGTACTTC. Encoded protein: CASSYGQGSHEQYF.

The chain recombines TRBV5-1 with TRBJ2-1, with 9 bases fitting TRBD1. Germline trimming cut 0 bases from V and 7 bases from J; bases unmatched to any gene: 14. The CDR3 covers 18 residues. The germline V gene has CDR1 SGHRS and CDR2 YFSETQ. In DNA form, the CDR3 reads TGCGCCAGCAGCTTGGCATCGACCGGGACAGGGAGCTTTAATGAGCAGTTCTTC. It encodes CASSLASTGTGSFNEQFF.

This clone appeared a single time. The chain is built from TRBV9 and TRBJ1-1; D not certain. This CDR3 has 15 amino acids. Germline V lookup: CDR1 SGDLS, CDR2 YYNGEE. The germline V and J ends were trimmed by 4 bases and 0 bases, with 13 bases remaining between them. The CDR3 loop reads CASSSTANLNTEAFF. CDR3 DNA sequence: TGTGCCAGCAGCAGCACCGCTAACCTGAACACTGAAGCTTTCTTT.

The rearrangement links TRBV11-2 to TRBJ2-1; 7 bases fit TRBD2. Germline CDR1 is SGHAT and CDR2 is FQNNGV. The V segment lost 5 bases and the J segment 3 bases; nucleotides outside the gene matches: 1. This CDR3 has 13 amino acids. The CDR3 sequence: CASSLAVYNEQFF. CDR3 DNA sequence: TGTGCCAGCAGCCTAGCGGTCTACAATGAGCAGTTCTTC.

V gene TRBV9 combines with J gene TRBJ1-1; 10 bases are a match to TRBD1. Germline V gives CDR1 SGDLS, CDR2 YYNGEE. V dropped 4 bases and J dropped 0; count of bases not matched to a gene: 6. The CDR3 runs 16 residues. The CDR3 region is CASSSDRGRVNTEAFF. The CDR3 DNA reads TGTGCCAGCAGCTCCGACAGGGGGCGAGTGAACACTGAAGCTTTCTTT.

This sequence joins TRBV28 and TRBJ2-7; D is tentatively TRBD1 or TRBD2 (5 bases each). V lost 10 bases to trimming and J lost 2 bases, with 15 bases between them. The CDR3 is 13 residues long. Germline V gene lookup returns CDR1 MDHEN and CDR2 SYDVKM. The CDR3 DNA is TGTGCCACCACGGGGCTTTTTCCCTACGAGCAGTACTTC. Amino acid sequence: CATTGLFPYEQYF.

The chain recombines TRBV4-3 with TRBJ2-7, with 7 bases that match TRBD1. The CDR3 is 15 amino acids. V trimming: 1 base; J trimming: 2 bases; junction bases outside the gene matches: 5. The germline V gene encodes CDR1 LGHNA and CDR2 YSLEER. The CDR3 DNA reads TGCGCCAGCAGCCAAGCCTGGGACAGTACCTACGAGCAGTACTTC. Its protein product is CASSQAWDSTYEQYF.

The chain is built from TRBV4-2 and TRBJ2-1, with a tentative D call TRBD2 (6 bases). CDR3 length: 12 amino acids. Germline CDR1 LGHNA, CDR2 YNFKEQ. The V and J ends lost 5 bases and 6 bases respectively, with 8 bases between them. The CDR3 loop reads CASSFSGNEQFF. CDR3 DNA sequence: TGTGCCAGCAGCTTTAGCGGCAATGAGCAGTTCTTC.

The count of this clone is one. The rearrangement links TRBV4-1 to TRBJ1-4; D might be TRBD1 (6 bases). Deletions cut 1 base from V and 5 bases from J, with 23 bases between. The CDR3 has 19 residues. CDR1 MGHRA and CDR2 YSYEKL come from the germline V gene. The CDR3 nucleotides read TGCGCCAGCAGCCAAGGGGCAGGGGCCCTTCACTTAGTGAATGAAAAACTGTTTTTT. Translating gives CASSQGAGALHLVNEKLFF.

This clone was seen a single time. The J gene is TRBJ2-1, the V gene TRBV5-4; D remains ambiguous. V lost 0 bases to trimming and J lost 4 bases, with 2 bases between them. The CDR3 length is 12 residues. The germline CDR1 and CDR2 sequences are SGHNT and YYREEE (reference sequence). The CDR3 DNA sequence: TGTGCCAGCAGCTTGGTATACAATGAGCAGTTCTTC. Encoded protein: CASSLVYNEQFF.

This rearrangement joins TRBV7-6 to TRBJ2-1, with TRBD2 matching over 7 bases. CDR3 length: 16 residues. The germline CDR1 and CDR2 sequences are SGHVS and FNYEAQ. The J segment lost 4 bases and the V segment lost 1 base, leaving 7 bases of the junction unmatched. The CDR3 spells CASSLDLAATYNEQFF. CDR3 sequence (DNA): TGTGCCAGCAGCTTAGACCTAGCGGCGACTTACAATGAGCAGTTCTTC.

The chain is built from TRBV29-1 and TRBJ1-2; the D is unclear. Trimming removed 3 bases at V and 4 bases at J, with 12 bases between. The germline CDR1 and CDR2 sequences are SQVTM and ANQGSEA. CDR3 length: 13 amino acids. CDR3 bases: TGCAGCGTTGATACCCCGACGGGCTATGGCTACACCTTC. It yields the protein CSVDTPTGYGYTF.

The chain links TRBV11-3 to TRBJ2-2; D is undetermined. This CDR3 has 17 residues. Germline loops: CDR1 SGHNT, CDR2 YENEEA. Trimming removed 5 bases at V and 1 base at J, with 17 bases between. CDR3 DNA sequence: TGTGCCAGCAGCCCCAGCATTGGGCATATGAACACCGGGGAGCTGTTTTTT. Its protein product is CASSPSIGHMNTGELFF.

The CDR3 spells CASIRQITGELFF. The CDR3 DNA sequence: TGTGCCAGCATAAGACAGATCACCGGGGAGCTGTTTTTT. V is TRBV2 and J is TRBJ2-2, with D maybe TRBD1 (5 bases). Germline V lookup: CDR1 SNHLY, CDR2 FYNNEI. V was pared by 7 bases and J by 4 bases, with 10 bases between. This CDR3 comprises 13 residues.

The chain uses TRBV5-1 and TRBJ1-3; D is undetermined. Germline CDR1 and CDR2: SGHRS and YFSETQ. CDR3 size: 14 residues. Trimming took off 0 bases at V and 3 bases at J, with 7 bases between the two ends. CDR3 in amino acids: CASSLGTRGNTIYF. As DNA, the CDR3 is TGCGCCAGCAGCTTGGGGACTCGTGGAAACACCATATATTTT.

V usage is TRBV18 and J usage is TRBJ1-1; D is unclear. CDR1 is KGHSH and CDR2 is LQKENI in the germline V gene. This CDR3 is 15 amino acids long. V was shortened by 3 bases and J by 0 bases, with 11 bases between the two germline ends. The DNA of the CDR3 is TGTGCCAGCTCACCGGAAACAGCGCTGAACACTGAAGCTTTCTTT. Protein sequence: CASSPETALNTEAFF.

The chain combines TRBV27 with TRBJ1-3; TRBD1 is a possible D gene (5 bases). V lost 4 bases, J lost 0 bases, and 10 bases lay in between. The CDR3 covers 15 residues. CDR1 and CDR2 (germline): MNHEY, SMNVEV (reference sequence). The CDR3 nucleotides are TGTGCCAGCAGTTCGCGAGGACACTCTGGAAACACCATATATTTT. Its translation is CASSSRGHSGNTIYF.

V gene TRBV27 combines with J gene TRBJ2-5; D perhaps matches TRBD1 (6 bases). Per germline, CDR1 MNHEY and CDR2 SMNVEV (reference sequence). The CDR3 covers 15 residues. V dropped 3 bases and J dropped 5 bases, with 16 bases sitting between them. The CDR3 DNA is TGTGCCAGCAGTTTTAACAGGGTGGTAGGTGAGACCCAGTACTTC. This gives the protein CASSFNRVVGETQYF.